Presented here are 7 T cell receptor beta chains from one specimen sequenced in a study of human T cells and chemical hapten exposure. The time point is: patch test 2, 6 weeks after DPC sensitization. The treatment: therapeutic diphenylcyclopropenone sensitization with weekly scalp DPC. TCRdb reprocessed the RACE reads via MiXCR and lists one record per CDR3 protein. The sample lists 80,000 to 100,000 distinct CDR3 sequences, 10% occurring once. Specimen: whole blood, collected in connection with sensitization to the hapten diphenylcyclopropenone (DPC). All receptors come from a woman aged 50 to 65 with alopecia areata. Some clones in this sample may be carry-over from other donors' samples.

This clonotype was seen many times. J is TRBJ1-2 and V is TRBV7-9, with a possible D match to TRBD1 (6 bases). The germline gives CDR1 SEHNR, CDR2 FQNEAQ (reference sequence). Trimming removed 5 bases from V and 4 bases from J, with 8 bases in between. The CDR3 spans 12 residues. In DNA, the CDR3 is TGTGCCAGCAGCCCGACAGGCTATGGCTACACCTTC. Its translation is CASSPTGYGYTF.

This clonotype was seen ten or more times. This chain uses TRBV10-3 with TRBJ2-1; 12 bases are a match to TRBD2. Unmatched junction bases numbered 4, after V lost 10 bases and J lost 6 bases. Germline CDR1 ENHRY, CDR2 SYGVKD. This CDR3 comprises 13 residues. CDR3 residues: CATGTSGLNEQFF. Here the CDR3 DNA reads TGTGCCACCGGGACTAGCGGGCTCAATGAGCAGTTCTTC.

This clonotype was seen a handful of times. The chain recombines TRBV15 with TRBJ2-3; D is possibly TRBD1 or TRBD2 (5 bases each). V was pared by 0 bases and J by 1 base, with 23 bases between. This CDR3 has 20 amino acids. CDR1 and CDR2 (germline): LNHNV, YYDKDF (reference sequence). This CDR3 reads CATSRDTNPGPRTRTDTQYF. CDR3 coding DNA: TGTGCCACCAGCAGAGATACGAACCCGGGACCCAGGACACGCACAGATACGCAGTATTTT. Supplemented by reference TRBV15 and TRBJ2-3, the full variable domain reads DAMVIQNPRYQVTQFGKPVTLSCSQTLNHNVMYWYQQKSSQAPKLLFHYYDKDFNNEADTPDNFQSRRPNTSFCFLDIRSPGLGDTAMYLCATSRDTNPGPRTRTDTQYFGPGTRLTVL.

This clonotype has more than one count but fewer than ten. This chain joins TRBV20-1 and TRBJ2-1, with D possibly being TRBD2 (6 bases). CDR1 and CDR2 from the germline V gene are DFQATT and SNEGSKA (reference sequence). CDR3 length: 13 amino acids. Trimming pared 4 bases from V and 7 bases from J, leaving 14 bases between. The CDR3 region is CSAKGGGANEQFF. CDR3 DNA: TGCAGTGCTAAGGGCGGCGGGGCTAATGAGCAGTTCTTC.

This sequence joins TRBV9 and TRBJ2-3; D ambiguous. Germline V CDR1 and CDR2: SGDLS, YYNGEE. Trimming shortened V by 0 bases and J by 0 bases, and 11 bases separated the two germline ends. CDR3 length equals 16 residues. CDR3 protein: CASSVGPSSSTDTQYF. The CDR3 region has the DNA TGTGCCAGCAGCGTAGGTCCAAGTTCTAGCACAGATACGCAGTATTTT.

This clonotype was counted ten times or more. This sequence joins TRBV7-9 and TRBJ1-5; a possible D gene is TRBD1 (5 bases). The CDR3 is 14 amino acids. Germline assignment: CDR1 SEHNR and CDR2 FQNEAQ (reference sequence). With 2 bases removed from V and 5 bases from J, the gap between germline ends came to 10 bases. The CDR3 here is CASSLSGTDQPQHF. In DNA form, the CDR3 reads TGTGCCAGCAGCTTATCAGGGACGGATCAGCCCCAGCATTTT.

At least ten counts were recorded for this clonotype. The chain carries TRBV11-2 and TRBJ2-5, with a tentative D call TRBD2 (5 bases). This CDR3 region has 14 residues. Trimming left V 7 bases short and J 7 bases short, with 19 bases between. Germline CDR1 and CDR2: SGHAT and FQNNGV. The CDR3 region is CASTPLGEWGTQYF. The CDR3 coding sequence is TGTGCCAGCACCCCTCTCGGGGAGTGGGGGACCCAGTACTTC.